This T cell receptor (beta chain) is drawn from a study of neoadjuvant anti-PD-1 for oral cavity cancer. Overall study context: Most patients had three to four biweekly doses of 3 mg/kg nivolumab before resection. Around day 43, patients without progression received a fourth nivolumab dose before surgery.

Trimming at V came to 5 bases and at J to 5 bases, leaving 7 bases not matched to a gene. This CDR3 has 15 amino acids. CDR1 is SGHTA, CDR2 FQGNSA, per germline. Only in-frame clones appear in the TCRdb table, and some are missing; sequencing was by immunoSEQ multiplex PCR. The sample consists of 12,000 to 15,000 clones, 65% to 75% of them appearing once. The chain carries TRBV7-2 and TRBJ2-1; the match to TRBD1 covers 9 bases. Sample: PBMCs, taken before nivolumab (anti-PD-1) treatment. This sequence originates from a person aged 35-79 years with oral cavity squamous cell carcinoma. This chain's CDR3 is CASSPGTGKDNEQFF. The CDR3 bases are TGTGCCAGCAGCCCCGGGACAGGGAAGGACAATGAGCAGTTCTTC.